This T cell receptor beta chain stems from a study of blood T cell repertoires in COVID-19 (dated by TCRdb to 2019 to 2021). For context, the study as a whole: Collaborator samples came from the United States, Italy and Spain and covered acute and convalescent phases of COVID-19. The prospective study material was composed of cDNA or gDNA derived from T cells, B-cell-depleted T cells, or PBMCs. The repertoires were released in a freely available public database intended as a resource for research on the immune response to SARS-CoV-2. Sample metadata almost always included a de-identified subject ID, COVID-19 status, age in years and sex. Deeply sampled blood TCRbeta repertoires from subjects exposed to, actively infected with, or recovered from COVID-19 were included in the dataset. The samples were drawn from two sources: the first 160 participants of the ongoing ImmuneRACE study, and fewer than 1,500 subjects contributed by 6 global collaborators. HLA class I and class II types, where available, came from metadata supplied by the sample provider rather than from assay-based typing. Summary of the overall study and its limitations: Clinical and demographic metadata were provided uncurated, with the amount varying by source and participant.

Clipping removes 1 base from V and 11 bases from J, with 4 as the unmatched junction base count. CDR1 SGHDN and CDR2 FVKESK were looked up in the germline V gene. From the cysteine through the phenylalanine, the CDR3 covers 13 amino acids. Only the CDR3 portion is preserved as DNA: 39 bases, with reading frame beginning at the first base. Whole blood was collected in K2EDTA tubes by collaborating institutions according to the institutions' own protocols. For TCRbeta analysis, collaborators shipped samples as frozen whole blood, isolated PBMCs, or DNA extracted from either of those sample types. TCRbeta CDR3 regions were amplified from genomic DNA using the immunoSEQ Assay, a bias-controlled multiplex PCR. The original pipeline was this. Nucleated cell counts per sample were estimated from amplification of reference gene primers within the assay. To quantify the absolute abundance of each unique TCRbeta CDR3 rearrangement, sequence reads were collapsed and filtered. Productive Simpson clonality was computed per sample as the square root of Simpson's diversity index over productive rearrangements. The immuneACCESS repertoire file appears here via TCRdb, limited to in-frame rearrangements. These files lack a portion of the clones; in checked studies, under half of the deficit traces to unresolved V genes, and the cause of the others is not known. The V and J calls and clone size were taken over from that table, and D and trimming were inferred from the DNA. Within this sample are roughly 250,000 clones, with approximately 90% of them counted one time only. The ten largest account for roughly 3.6% of the sample.

Notes on this clone: Its recognized antigen is unknown. Base quality data are lacking; no much larger clone is found one base away.

This TCR derives from a middle-aged woman with acute or convalescent COVID-19. The rearranged segments are TRBV14 and TRBJ1-1; TRBD1 lines up with 10 middle nucleotides. The source material was peripheral blood. CDR3 sequence: CASSQAGTGEAFF. In nucleotide form, the sequence is TGTGCCAGCAGCCAAGCTGGGACAGGGGAGGCTTTCTTT.